This passage covers 14 T cell receptor beta chains from one sample sequenced in a study of T cells in Graves' hyperthyroidism and ophthalmopathy. RNA transcripts were the template for amplifying TCR beta CDR3 regions. Researchers ran a first-round RT-PCR on the TCR CDR3 using the HTBI primer set. TCRdb independently ran MiXCR on the multiplex PCR reads; one entry per CDR3 protein. The sample shows 650,000 to 700,000 distinct CDR3 sequences, around 16% of them seen only once. Sequencing was done on a sample of blood. The receptor set was obtained from a man aged 45-65 years with Graves' hyperthyroidism.

This clonotype showed up just a few times. The chain couples TRBV19 to TRBJ1-6, with D unclear. Germline CDR1 reads LNHDA; CDR2 reads SQIVND (reference sequence). The CDR3 is 16 amino acids. Trimming pared 5 bases from V and 2 bases from J, leaving 13 bases between. CDR3 residues: CASSSRSATYNSPLHF. CDR3 nucleotide sequence: TGTGCCAGTAGTTCGAGGTCAGCAACCTATAATTCACCCCTCCACTTT.

This rearrangement joins TRBV20-1 to TRBJ2-1; tentatively, D is TRBD2 (6 bases). The CDR3 loop spans 15 amino acids. Between the trimmed V and J ends, which lost 0 bases and 0 bases, there was a span of 9 bases. Germline values: CDR1 DFQATT, CDR2 SNEGSKA (reference sequence). The CDR3 sequence: CSARDRERSYNEQFF. CDR3 nucleotide sequence: TGCAGTGCTAGAGATCGGGAGCGCTCCTACAATGAGCAGTTCTTC.

This clonotype was found a few times. The rearrangement uses TRBV7-2 and TRBJ2-7, with 8 bases aligning to TRBD1. Germline CDR1 reads SGHTA; CDR2 reads FQGNSA. After removal of 1 base from V and 6 bases from J, the junction contained 11 bases not matched to a gene. The length of the CDR3 is 16 residues. The CDR3 is CASSLGYRTGFSEQYF. The CDR3 region has the DNA TGTGCCAGCAGCTTAGGTTACCGGACAGGGTTCAGCGAGCAGTACTTC. The variable domain in full, with the rest retrieved from reference TRBV7-2 and TRBJ2-7, is GAGVSQSPSNKVTEKGKDVELRCDPISGHTALYWYRQSLGQGLEFLIYFQGNSAPDKSGLPSDRFSAERTGGSVSTLTIQRTQQEDSAVYLCASSLGYRTGFSEQYFGPGTRLTVT.

The rearrangement uses TRBV7-2 and TRBJ2-6; D is possibly TRBD1 or TRBD2 (5 bases each). Between the trimmed V and J ends, which lost 5 bases and 1 base, there was a span of 15 bases. This CDR3 region has 17 residues. Per the germline V gene, CDR1 is SGHTA and CDR2 is FQGNSA. The CDR3 DNA sequence: TGTGCCAGCAGCCTAAGAGGGGTGGCGTCTGGGGCCAACGTCCTGACTTTC. As protein: CASSLRGVASGANVLTF.

In this sample, this clonotype turned up a few times. The genes are TRBV30 and TRBJ1-5; D gene unclear. The CDR3 is made up of 15 amino acids. Trimming took off 2 bases at V and 1 base at J, with 12 bases between the two ends. CDR1 is GTSNPN, CDR2 SVGIG, per germline (reference sequence). CDR3 DNA sequence: TGTGCCTGGAGTCTCGCGATGGGGAGCAATCAGCCCCAGCATTTT. As protein: CAWSLAMGSNQPQHF.

This clonotype has a handful of counts. The rearrangement links TRBV5-1 to TRBJ2-5, with 8 bases fitting TRBD1. Germline trimming cut 3 bases from V and 5 bases from J; bases unmatched to any gene: 12. Per the germline V gene, CDR1 is SGHRS and CDR2 is YFSETQ. The CDR3 runs 16 residues. This CDR3 is CASSYRTGSTPETQYF. The CDR3 coding sequence is TGCGCCAGCAGCTACCGGACAGGGAGTACCCCCGAGACCCAGTACTTC.

The CDR3 DNA reads as TGTGCCAGCAGTTTTAGCACTACACAAGAGACCCAGTACTTC. Translated, it gives CASSFSTTQETQYF. The chain uses TRBV12-3 or TRBV12-4 and TRBJ2-5; no clear D gene. V lost 3 bases to trimming and J lost 2 bases, with 10 bases between them. This CDR3 is built from 14 residues.

This clonotype was counted at least ten times. The chain recombines TRBV6-1 with TRBJ1-6, with a weak D call TRBD1 (6 bases). Germline assignment: CDR1 MNHNS and CDR2 SASEGT. The CDR3 is 13 residues long. V was trimmed by 8 bases and J by 8 bases, leaving 13 bases between them. The CDR3 DNA reads TGTGCCAGCCGGACAGTCATGGATTCACCCCTCCACTTT. This translates into CASRTVMDSPLHF.

This clonotype has a count of ten or more. J is TRBJ1-2 and V is TRBV12-3 or TRBV12-4, with D tentatively TRBD1 (5 bases). This CDR3 region has 15 residues. Trimming shortened V by 6 bases and J by 0 bases, and 14 bases separated the two germline ends. CDR3: CASRPSGTANYGYTF. For the CDR3, the DNA is TGTGCCAGCAGACCCTCCGGGACGGCTAACTATGGCTACACCTTC.

This clonotype was counted between two and nine times. The chain recombines TRBV2 with TRBJ2-5, with a possible D match to TRBD2 (6 bases). Germline lookup yields CDR1 SNHLY and CDR2 FYNNEI. V was trimmed by 3 bases and J by 9 bases, leaving 20 bases between them. The CDR3 is made up of 15 amino acids. CDR3 region: CASSDRYGTPGSQYF. CDR3 nucleotide sequence: TGTGCCAGCAGTGATCGATACGGGACTCCCGGGTCCCAGTACTTC.

In this sample, this clonotype turned up a few times. The chain has TRBV28 and TRBJ1-1; no clear D gene. The germline CDR1 and CDR2 sequences are MDHEN and SYDVKM. The CDR3 is 11 residues long. Trimming took 8 bases from V and 7 from J, leaving 11 bases between them. The DNA of the CDR3 is TGTGCCAGCGACTCCGGCTTTGAAGCTTTCTTT. Translation gives CASDSGFEAFF. The variable domain in full, completed from reference TRBV28 and TRBJ1-1, reads DVKVTQSSRYLVKRTGEKVFLECVQDMDHENMFWYRQDPGLGLRLIYFSYDVKMKEKGDIPEGYSVSREKKERFSLILESASTNQTSMYLCASDSGFEAFFGQGTRLTVV.

V and J are TRBV10-2 and TRBJ2-1; tentatively, D is TRBD2 (6 bases). The germline gives CDR1 WSHSY, CDR2 SAAADI. The CDR3 is 19 residues long. Trimming left V 2 bases short and J 5 bases short, with 25 bases between. The CDR3 DNA follows: TGCGCCAGCAGTGAGCCACCGGGGGTGGGGTGGGAGGCCGACAATGAGCAGTTCTTC. Translation: CASSEPPGVGWEADNEQFF.

The rearrangement uses TRBV15 and TRBJ1-5; D might be TRBD1 (5 bases). The CDR3 sequence is 14 residues long. Trimming took 5 bases from V and 7 from J, leaving 15 bases between them. The germline CDR1 and CDR2 sequences are LNHNV and YYDKDF (reference sequence). The CDR3 loop reads CATSGTGVGQPQHF. CDR3 in DNA: TGTGCCACCAGCGGGACGGGGGTCGGACAGCCCCAGCATTTT.

The chain is built from TRBV28 and TRBJ1-2, with 7 bases identical to TRBD1. The CDR3 is made up of 15 amino acids. V was clipped by 4 bases and J by 2 bases; unmatched bases: 7. The V gene's germline CDR1 is MDHEN and CDR2 SYDVKM. As DNA, the CDR3 is TGTGCCAGCAGTTCATACAGGGGCGGGAACTATGGCTACACCTTC. This translates into CASSSYRGGNYGYTF.